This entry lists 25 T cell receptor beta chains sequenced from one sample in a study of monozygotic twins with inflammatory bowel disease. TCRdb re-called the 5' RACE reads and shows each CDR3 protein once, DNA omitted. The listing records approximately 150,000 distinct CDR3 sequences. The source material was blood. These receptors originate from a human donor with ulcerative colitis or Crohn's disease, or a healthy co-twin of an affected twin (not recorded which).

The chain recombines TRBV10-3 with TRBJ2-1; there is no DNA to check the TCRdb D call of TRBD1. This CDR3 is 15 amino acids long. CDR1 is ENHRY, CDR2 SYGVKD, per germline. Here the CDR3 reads CAISDGGGPSNEQFF.

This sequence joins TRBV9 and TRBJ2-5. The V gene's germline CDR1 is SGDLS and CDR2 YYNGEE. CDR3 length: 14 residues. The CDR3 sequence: CASSVDTGEETQYF.

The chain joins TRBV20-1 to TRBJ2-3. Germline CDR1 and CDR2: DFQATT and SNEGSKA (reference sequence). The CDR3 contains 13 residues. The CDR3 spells CSARVGFTDTQYF.

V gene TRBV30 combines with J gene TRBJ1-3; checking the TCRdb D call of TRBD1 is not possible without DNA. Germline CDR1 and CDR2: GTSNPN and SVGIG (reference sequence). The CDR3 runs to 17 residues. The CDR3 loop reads CAWTGGTGKPSGNTIYF.

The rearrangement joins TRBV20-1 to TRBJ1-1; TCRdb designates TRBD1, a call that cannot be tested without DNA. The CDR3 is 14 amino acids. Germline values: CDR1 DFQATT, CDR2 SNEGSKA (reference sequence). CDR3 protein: CSAPLGGWGTEAFF.

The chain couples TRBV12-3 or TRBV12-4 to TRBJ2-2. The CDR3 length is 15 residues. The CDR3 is CASRHNQANTGELFF.

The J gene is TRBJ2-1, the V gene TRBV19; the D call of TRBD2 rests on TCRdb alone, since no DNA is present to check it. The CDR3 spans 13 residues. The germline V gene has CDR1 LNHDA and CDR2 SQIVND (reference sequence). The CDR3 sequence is CASSIAPGGKQFF.

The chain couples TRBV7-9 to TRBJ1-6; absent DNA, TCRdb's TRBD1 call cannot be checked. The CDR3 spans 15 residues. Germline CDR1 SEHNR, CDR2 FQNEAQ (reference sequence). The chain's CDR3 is CASSDGTRDGSPLHF.

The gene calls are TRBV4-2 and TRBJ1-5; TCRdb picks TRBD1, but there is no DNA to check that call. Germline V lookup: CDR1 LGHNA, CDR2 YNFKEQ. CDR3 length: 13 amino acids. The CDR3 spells CASSPATGALQHF.

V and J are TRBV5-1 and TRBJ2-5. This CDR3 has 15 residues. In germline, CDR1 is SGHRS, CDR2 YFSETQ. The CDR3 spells CASSADVVRKETQYF.

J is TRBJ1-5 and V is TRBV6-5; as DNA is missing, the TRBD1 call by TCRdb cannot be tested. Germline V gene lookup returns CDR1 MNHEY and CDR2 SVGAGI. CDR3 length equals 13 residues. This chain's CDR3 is CASSGTQYQPQHF.

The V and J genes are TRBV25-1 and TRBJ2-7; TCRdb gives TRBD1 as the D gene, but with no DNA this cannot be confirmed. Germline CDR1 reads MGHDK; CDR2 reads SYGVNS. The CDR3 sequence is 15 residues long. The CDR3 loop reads CASSESRDNTYEQYF.

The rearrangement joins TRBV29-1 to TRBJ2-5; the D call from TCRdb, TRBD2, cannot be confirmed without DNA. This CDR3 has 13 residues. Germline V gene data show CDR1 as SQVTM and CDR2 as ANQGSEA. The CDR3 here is CSSAALVEETQYF.

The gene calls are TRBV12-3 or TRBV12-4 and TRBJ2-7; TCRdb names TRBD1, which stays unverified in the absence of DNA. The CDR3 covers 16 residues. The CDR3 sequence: CASSPTTGDGAYEQYF.

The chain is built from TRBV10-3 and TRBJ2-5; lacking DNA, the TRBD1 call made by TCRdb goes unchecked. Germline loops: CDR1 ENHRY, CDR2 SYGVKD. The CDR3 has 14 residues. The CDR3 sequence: CAISESGGQETQYF.

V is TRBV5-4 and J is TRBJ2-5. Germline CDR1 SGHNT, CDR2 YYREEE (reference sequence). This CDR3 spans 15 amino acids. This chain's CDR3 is CASSLGRTGQETQYF.

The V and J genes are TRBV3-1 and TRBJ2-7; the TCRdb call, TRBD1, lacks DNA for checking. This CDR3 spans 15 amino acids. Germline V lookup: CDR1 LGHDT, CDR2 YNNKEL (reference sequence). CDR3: CASSKGQVNSYEQYF.

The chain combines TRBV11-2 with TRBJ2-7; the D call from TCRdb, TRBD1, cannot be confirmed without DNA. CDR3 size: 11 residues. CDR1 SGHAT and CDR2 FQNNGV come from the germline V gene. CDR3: CASSPGWEQYF.

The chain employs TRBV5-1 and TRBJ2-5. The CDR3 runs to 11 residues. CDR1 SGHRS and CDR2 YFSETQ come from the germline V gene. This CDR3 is CASSLWETQYF.

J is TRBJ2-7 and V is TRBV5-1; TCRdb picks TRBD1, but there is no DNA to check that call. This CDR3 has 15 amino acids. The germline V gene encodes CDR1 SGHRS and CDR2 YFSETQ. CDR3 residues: CASSLRGGTQYEQYF. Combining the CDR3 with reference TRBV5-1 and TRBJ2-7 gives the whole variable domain KAGVTQTPRYLIKTRGQQVTLSCSPISGHRSVSWYQQTPGQGLQFLFEYFSETQRNKGNFPGRFSGRQFSNSRSEMNVSTLELGDSALYLCASSLRGGTQYEQYFGPGTRLTVT.

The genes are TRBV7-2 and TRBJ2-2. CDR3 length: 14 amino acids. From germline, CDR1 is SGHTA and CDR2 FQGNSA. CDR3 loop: CASSLGPITGELFF.

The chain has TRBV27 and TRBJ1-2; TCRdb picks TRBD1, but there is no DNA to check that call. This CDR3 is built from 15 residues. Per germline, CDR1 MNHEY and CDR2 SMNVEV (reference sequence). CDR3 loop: CASSRAAASNYGYTF.

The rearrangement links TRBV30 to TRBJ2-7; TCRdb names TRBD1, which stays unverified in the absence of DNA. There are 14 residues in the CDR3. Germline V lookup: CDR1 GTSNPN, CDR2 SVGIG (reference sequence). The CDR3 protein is CAWSRSGTGFSQYF.

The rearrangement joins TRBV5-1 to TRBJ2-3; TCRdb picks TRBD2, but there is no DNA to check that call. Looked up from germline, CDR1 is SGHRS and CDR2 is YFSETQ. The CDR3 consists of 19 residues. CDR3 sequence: CASSLDRRTSGGLMDTQYF.

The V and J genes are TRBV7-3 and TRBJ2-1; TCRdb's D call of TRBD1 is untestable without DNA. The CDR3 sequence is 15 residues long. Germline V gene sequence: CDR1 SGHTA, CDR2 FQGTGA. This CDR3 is CASSLGDHSYNEQFF.